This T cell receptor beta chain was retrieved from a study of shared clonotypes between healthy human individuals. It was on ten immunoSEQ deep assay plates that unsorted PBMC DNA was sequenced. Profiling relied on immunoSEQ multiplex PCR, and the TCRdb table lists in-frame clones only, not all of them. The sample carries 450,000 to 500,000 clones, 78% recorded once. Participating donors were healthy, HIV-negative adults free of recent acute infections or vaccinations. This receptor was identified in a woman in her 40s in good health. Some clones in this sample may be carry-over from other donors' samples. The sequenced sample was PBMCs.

The chain's CDR3 is CASSRRTENTEAFF. The CDR3 coding sequence is TGTGCCAGCAGCCGGCGGACAGAGAACACTGAAGCTTTCTTT. The rearrangement uses TRBV5-5 and TRBJ1-1; tentative D call: TRBD1 (6 bases). Between the trimmed V and J ends, which lost 4 bases and 1 base, there was a span of 11 bases. The CDR3 extends over 14 amino acids. Germline CDR1 and CDR2: SGHKS and YYEKEE (reference sequence).